This entry is about one T cell receptor beta chain. Antigen specificity is unknown. Donors showed nominal health when sampled, although they likely had unrecorded immune exposures. The record originates from a study of cytomegalovirus exposure and HLA in healthy donors. Overall study findings and caveats: In a later analysis, parvovirus B19, influenza, CMV and Epstein-Barr virus appeared linked to several top co-occurrence clusters.

The CDR3 sequence is 14 residues long. The germline V gene encodes CDR1 LNHDA and CDR2 SQIVND (reference sequence). V was trimmed by 9 bases and J by 0 bases, leaving 15 bases between them. Amplification used 60 Vbeta primers and 13 Jbeta primers. Measured with immunoSEQ multiplex PCR; TCRdb has only the in-frame clones, and not every one. Of more than 110,000 clones in the sample, about four fifths were seen once. The receptor's source is a female donor in good health and CMV-seronegative. Sequencing was performed on PBMCs. V usage is TRBV19 and J usage is TRBJ2-7, with no clear D. The CDR3 loop reads CASRPTATSYEQYF. In nucleotides, the CDR3 is TGTGCCAGCCGGCCTACAGCTACCTCCTACGAGCAGTACTTC.